The 22 T cell receptor beta chains in this list originate from one sample, sequenced in a study of blood T cell repertoires in COVID-19. Produced via immunoSEQ multiplex PCR; TCRdb's table is partial and in-frame only. The table has over 60,000 clones, over 80% seen once. Sample: peripheral blood. The receptors were gathered from a human donor in a cohort sampled during active COVID-19.

V gene TRBV10-3 combines with J gene TRBJ2-7; D unresolved. Between the trimmed V and J ends, which lost 0 bases and 3 bases, there was a span of 6 bases. CDR1 ENHRY and CDR2 SYGVKD come from the germline V gene. The CDR3 has 13 amino acids. CDR3 nucleotides: TGTGCCATCAGTGAGTCCCAGGACTACGAGCAGTACTTC. Protein sequence: CAISESQDYEQYF.

The chain links TRBV30 to TRBJ2-7; no definite D call. In germline, CDR1 is GTSNPN, CDR2 SVGIG (reference sequence). This CDR3 spans 12 amino acids. Trimming shortened V by 1 base and J by 2 bases, and 6 bases separated the two germline ends. CDR3 nucleotide sequence: TGTGCCTGGAGTGACAAGACCTACGAGCAGTACTTC. It is translated as CAWSDKTYEQYF.

The CDR3 DNA sequence: TGCGCCAGCAGCCAAGTAGGCCTAGCGGGGGGAAGCACTAGCACAGATACGCAGTATTTT. Amino acid sequence: CASSQVGLAGGSTSTDTQYF. The V gene is TRBV4-1, the J gene TRBJ2-3, with 11 bases aligning to TRBD2. This CDR3 region has 20 residues. V was pared by 1 base and J by 0 bases, with 12 bases of the junction left unmatched. CDR1 and CDR2 from the germline V gene are MGHRA and YSYEKL.

This clone was observed a single time. The gene calls are TRBV3-1 (or the pseudogene TRBV3-2) and TRBJ2-5; 7 bases match TRBD1. CDR3 length: 16 amino acids. The germline V gene has CDR1 LGHDT and CDR2 YNNKEL (reference sequence). V was clipped by 7 bases and J by 1 base; unmatched bases: 12. The chain's CDR3 is CASTSLTGSIQETQYF. The CDR3 DNA reads as TGTGCCAGCACCTCCCTGACAGGGAGTATCCAAGAGACCCAGTACTTC.

The CDR3 reads CASSRGSATNEKLFF. The CDR3 DNA follows: TGCGCCAGTAGCAGGGGATCGGCAACTAATGAAAAACTGTTTTTT. The V and J genes are TRBV5-1 and TRBJ1-4, with D perhaps matching TRBD1 (6 bases). The V end lost 8 bases, the J end lost 0 bases, and 14 bases lay between the germline ends. CDR1 and CDR2 (germline): SGHRS, YFSETQ. This CDR3 comprises 15 residues.

The table lists this clone with a few counts. The chain uses TRBV7-2 and TRBJ1-2; no definite D call. Trimming removed 2 bases at V and 0 bases at J, with 7 bases between. The CDR3 totals 14 residues. The V gene's germline CDR1 is SGHTA and CDR2 FQGNSA. DNA of the CDR3: TGTGCCAGCAGCTTAAACTCGGCTAACTATGGCTACACCTTC. Translated, it gives CASSLNSANYGYTF.

In this sample, this clone turned up once. J is TRBJ2-1 and V is TRBV9; TRBD2 matches 7 bases. Germline V gene data show CDR1 as SGDLS and CDR2 as YYNGEE. V was pared by 0 bases and J by 10 bases, with 1 base of the junction left unmatched. The CDR3 contains 12 residues. The CDR3 sequence is CASSVVRGEQFF. CDR3 nucleotide sequence: TGTGCCAGCAGCGTAGTGCGGGGGGAGCAGTTCTTC. Combining the CDR3 with reference TRBV9 and TRBJ2-1 gives the whole variable domain DSGVTQTPKHLITATGQRVTLRCSPRSGDLSVYWYQQSLDQGLQFLIQYYNGEERAKGNILERFSAQQFPDLHSELNLSSLELGDSALYFCASSVVRGEQFFGPGTRLTVL.

The rearrangement joins TRBV20-1 to TRBJ2-3; D might be TRBD2 (6 bases). Germline V CDR1 and CDR2: DFQATT, SNEGSKA (reference sequence). The CDR3 contains 11 residues. V lost 3 bases and J lost 11, with 12 bases in between. The CDR3 region has the DNA TGCAGTGCTAGGAGGGAGGAGAGGCAGTATTTT. Translated, it gives CSARREERQYF.

The chain has TRBV19 and TRBJ1-1; no definite D call. The CDR3 extends over 13 amino acids. Germline CDR1 reads LNHDA; CDR2 reads SQIVND (reference sequence). The ends were cut back, 7 bases at V and 1 base at J, with 10 bases in the middle. The CDR3 nucleotides are TGTGCCAGTACCCTGTTTAAGAACACTGAAGCTTTCTTT. It specifies CASTLFKNTEAFF.

The chain carries TRBV27 and TRBJ2-7; TRBD1 matches 7 bases. The CDR3 length is 13 residues. Trimming took 6 bases from V and 2 from J; bases not matched to a gene: 4. Germline CDR1 MNHEY, CDR2 SMNVEV (reference sequence). The CDR3 bases are TGTGCCAGCAGAAGACAGGGCCCCTACGAGCAGTACTTC. It translates to CASRRQGPYEQYF.

The CDR3: CASSARLGTEAFF. The CDR3, as DNA: TGTGCCAGCAGCGCGCGCCTAGGAACTGAAGCTTTCTTT. The genes are TRBV11-3 and TRBJ1-1, with D unclear. CDR1 and CDR2 (germline): SGHNT, YENEEA. There are 13 residues in the CDR3. V was trimmed by 5 bases and J by 5 bases, leaving 12 bases between them. Variable domain in full (rest from reference TRBV11-3 and TRBJ1-1): EAGVVQSPRYKIIEKKQPVAFWCNPISGHNTLYWYLQNLGQGPELLIRYENEEAVDDSQLPKDRFSAERLKGVDSTLKIQPAELGDSAVYLCASSARLGTEAFFGQGTRLTVV.

In DNA form, the CDR3 reads TGCGCCAGCAGCCAAAGCCCCCGGGACACCAATCAGCCCCAGCATTTT. Its protein is CASSQSPRDTNQPQHF. The chain links TRBV5-1 to TRBJ1-5; D possibly corresponds to TRBD1 (6 bases). Per the germline V gene, CDR1 is SGHRS and CDR2 is YFSETQ. The CDR3 covers 16 residues. V was pared by 4 bases and J by 3 bases, with 17 bases between. The entire variable domain, with the rest obtained from reference TRBV5-1 and TRBJ1-5, is as follows: KAGVTQTPRYLIKTRGQQVTLSCSPISGHRSVSWYQQTPGQGLQFLFEYFSETQRNKGNFPGRFSGRQFSNSRSEMNVSTLELGDSALYLCASSQSPRDTNQPQHFGDGTRLSIL.

This chain uses TRBV6-4 with TRBJ1-4; D remains ambiguous. Trimming cost V 7 bases and J 8 bases, with 20 bases left between them. The CDR3 totals 15 residues. CDR1 is MRHNA, CDR2 SNTAGT, per germline. The CDR3 DNA is TGTGCCAGCACCCCCCCCGGGAATAATTGGGAAAAACTGTTTTTT. Translated: CASTPPGNNWEKLFF.

This clone has more than one count but fewer than ten. The chain carries TRBV7-2 and TRBJ1-5; 7 bases are shared with TRBD1. Trimming took 2 bases from V and 3 from J; bases not matched to a gene: 4. Per germline, CDR1 SGHTA and CDR2 FQGNSA. The CDR3 has 15 amino acids. CDR3 nucleotide sequence: TGTGCCAGCAGCTTACGAGGGGGCTTCAATCAGCCCCAGCATTTT. This encodes CASSLRGGFNQPQHF.

The CDR3 here is CASSLNRDSPLHF. The CDR3 nucleotides read TGTGCCAGCAGCCTAAACAGGGATTCACCCCTCCACTTT. V and J are TRBV3-1 (or the pseudogene TRBV3-2) and TRBJ1-6; tentative D call: TRBD1 (6 bases). Trimming cost V 4 bases and J 8 bases, with 9 bases left between them. This CDR3 has 13 residues. CDR1 is LGHDT and CDR2 is YNNKEL in the germline V gene (reference sequence).

The chain uses TRBV7-9 and TRBJ2-7, with 8 nucleotides matching TRBD1. Trimming removed 5 bases from V and 4 bases from J; junction bases left unmatched: 7. Germline loops: CDR1 SEHNR, CDR2 FQNEAQ (reference sequence). This CDR3 has 14 amino acids. The CDR3 DNA is TGTGCCAGCAGCACGGGGACAGGACAGTACGAGCAGTACTTC. Protein sequence: CASSTGTGQYEQYF.

The chain joins TRBV11-2 to TRBJ1-4; D perhaps matches TRBD1 (5 bases). The CDR3 extends over 15 amino acids. Germline V lookup: CDR1 SGHAT, CDR2 FQNNGV. The V and J ends lost 0 bases and 8 bases respectively, with 13 bases between them. The CDR3 is CASSLDLARGEKLFF. CDR3 in DNA: TGTGCCAGCAGCTTAGATCTCGCCCGGGGGGAAAAACTGTTTTTT.

V gene TRBV10-2 combines with J gene TRBJ2-7; TRBD2 agrees at 10 bases. The V gene's germline CDR1 is WSHSY and CDR2 SAAADI. J was trimmed by 6 bases and V by 8 bases; bases with no gene match: 13. The length of the CDR3 is 15 residues. CDR3 bases: TGCGCCAGCTCCCGGGGGATAGCGGGGGGACTCGAGCAGTACTTC. Translating gives CASSRGIAGGLEQYF.

V is TRBV30 and J is TRBJ1-6; TRBD1 agrees at 8 bases. CDR3 length equals 13 residues. V trimming: 3 bases; J trimming: 6 bases; junction bases outside the gene matches: 1. CDR1 GTSNPN and CDR2 SVGIG come from the germline V gene (reference sequence). The CDR3 sequence is CAWSGQGNSPLHF. The DNA of the CDR3 is TGTGCCTGGAGCGGACAGGGTAATTCACCCCTCCACTTT.

This chain's CDR3 is CASNAGNYGYTF. The CDR3 nucleotides read TGTGCCAGCAACGCAGGGAACTATGGCTACACCTTC. This chain links TRBV6-6 with TRBJ1-2; D might be TRBD1 (5 bases). The V end lost 7 bases, the J end lost 2 bases, and 8 bases lay between the germline ends. Germline assignment: CDR1 MNHNY and CDR2 SVGAGI (reference sequence). This CDR3 is 12 amino acids long.

The chain is built from TRBV29-1 and TRBJ2-3; 9 bases align to TRBD1. The CDR3 is 13 amino acids. After removal of 4 bases from V and 5 bases from J, the junction contained 4 bases not matched to a gene. Germline V gene data show CDR1 as SQVTM and CDR2 as ANQGSEA. CDR3 nucleotides: TGCAGCGTTGGGACAGGGGAGGGAGATACGCAGTATTTT. It translates to CSVGTGEGDTQYF.

This rearrangement joins TRBV27 to TRBJ2-7; perhaps TRBD1 as D (6 bases). The CDR3 length is 13 residues. Germline CDR1 and CDR2: MNHEY and SMNVEV (reference sequence). Trimming cost V 3 bases and J 4 bases, with 10 bases left between them. The CDR3 bases are TGTGCCAGCAGTTTGTGGGGGCAATACGAGCAGTACTTC. The encoded protein is CASSLWGQYEQYF.